The 5 T cell receptor beta chains below were found in one sample sequenced in a study of blood T cells in healthy people across ages (dated by TCRdb to the mid-2010s). The library was made by 5' RACE. The sequencer listed for this sample is Illumina HiSeq 2500. The second PCR ran for about 6 to 12 cycles and used a J-beta primer mix along with a sample-barcoded 5' primer. Using fastp trimming at Q25 and MiXCR clonotype assembly, TCRdb reanalyzed the public sequencing data and kept in-frame beta chains. Entries are consolidated by CDR3 protein sequence, retaining the most common genes and DNA. The sample has roughly 1.5 million distinct CDR3 sequences on record, approximately 39% of them singletons. The ten largest make up about 4% of the sample. Sequencing used blood. Receptors originate from a woman aged 18-29 years in good health.

The J gene is TRBJ1-2, the V gene TRBV5-1, with D hard to call. Trimming removed 4 bases from V and 6 bases from J, with 16 bases in between. The CDR3 runs to 14 residues. Germline V gene data show CDR1 as SGHRS and CDR2 as YFSETQ. CDR3 in amino acids: CASSVYRQDDGYTF. Written as DNA, the CDR3 is TGCGCCAGCAGCGTCTACCGACAAGATGATGGCTACACCTTC.

The chain couples TRBV13 to TRBJ1-1, with D unclear. In germline, CDR1 is PRHDT, CDR2 FYEKMQ (reference sequence). The CDR3 loop spans 13 amino acids. With 8 bases removed from V and 7 bases from J, the gap between germline ends came to 17 bases. DNA for the CDR3: TGTGCCAGCGGATATAAGGCCCGGAATGAAGCTTTCTTT. As protein: CASGYKARNEAFF.

V and J are TRBV20-1 and TRBJ1-5; maybe TRBD1 (6 bases). The ends were cut back, 2 bases at V and 0 bases at J, with 8 bases in the middle. The CDR3 extends over 14 amino acids. From germline, CDR1 is DFQATT and CDR2 SNEGSKA (reference sequence). CDR3 sequence reads: CSARQGNSNQPQHF. In nucleotides, the CDR3 is TGCAGTGCTAGACAGGGGAATAGCAATCAGCCCCAGCATTTT.

This clonotype occurred many times. The chain has TRBV12-3 or TRBV12-4 and TRBJ1-5, with a weak D call TRBD1 (5 bases). CDR3 length: 15 residues. V was cut by 2 bases and J by 0 bases, with 8 bases left in between. CDR3 amino acids: CASSLQGNSNQPQHF. The CDR3 coding sequence is TGTGCCAGCAGTTTACAGGGAAATAGCAATCAGCCCCAGCATTTT.

This clonotype showed up just once. V usage is TRBV9 and J usage is TRBJ1-2, with 7 bases lining up with TRBD1. From germline, CDR1 is SGDLS and CDR2 YYNGEE. The CDR3 totals 14 residues. J lost 8 bases, V lost 5 bases, and 12 bases had no gene match. The CDR3 is CASSGRTGAGGYTF. Here the CDR3 DNA reads TGTGCCAGCAGTGGTCGGACAGGCGCTGGGGGCTACACCTTC.